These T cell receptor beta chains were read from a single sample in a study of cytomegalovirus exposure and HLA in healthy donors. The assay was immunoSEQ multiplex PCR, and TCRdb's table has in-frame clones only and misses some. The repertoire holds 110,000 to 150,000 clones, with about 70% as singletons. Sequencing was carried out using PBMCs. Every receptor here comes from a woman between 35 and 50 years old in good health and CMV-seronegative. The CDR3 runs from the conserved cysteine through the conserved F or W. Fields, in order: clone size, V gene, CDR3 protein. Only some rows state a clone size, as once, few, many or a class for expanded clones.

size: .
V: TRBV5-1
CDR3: CASSLETGPSYEQYF

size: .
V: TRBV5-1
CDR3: CASSLAPSGGSGYTF

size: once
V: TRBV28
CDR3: CASRSPQGYQPQHF

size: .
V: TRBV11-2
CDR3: CASRSPSGGPSYEQYF

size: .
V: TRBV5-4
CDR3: CASSSGQVGGSDGYTF

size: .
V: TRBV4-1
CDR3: CASSPGQNPQPQHF

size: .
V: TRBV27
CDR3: CASSWGVTNEKLFF

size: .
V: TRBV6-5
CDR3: CASSYSAGVGSYEQYF

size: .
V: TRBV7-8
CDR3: CASSRGLAGVLPDTQYF

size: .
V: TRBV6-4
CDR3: CASSGQEPSGANVLTF

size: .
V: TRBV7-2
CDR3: CASSFWRASQFF

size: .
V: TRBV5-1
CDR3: CASSSGQYTQYF

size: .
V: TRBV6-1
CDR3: CASIGGALADTQYF

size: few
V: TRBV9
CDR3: CASSVEQGGGSSRSGELFF

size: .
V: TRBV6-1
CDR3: CAIFWGGSSFNEQFF

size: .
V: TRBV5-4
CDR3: CASSRGGRGLADTQYF

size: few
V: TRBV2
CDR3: CASSEYSQEAFF

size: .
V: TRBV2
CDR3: CVSSYRNGGEQYF

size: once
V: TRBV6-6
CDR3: CASGDRGYQPQHF

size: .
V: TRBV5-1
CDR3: CASGPPGQGLGYTF

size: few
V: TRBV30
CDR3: CAWSVAPAGGYTF

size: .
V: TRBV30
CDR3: CASGYAGNTIYF

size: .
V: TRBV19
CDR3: CASSKAGADFSYEQYF

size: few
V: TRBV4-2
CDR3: CASSQDRRGAAPYEQYF

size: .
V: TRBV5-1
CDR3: CASSFGAQEQGYTF

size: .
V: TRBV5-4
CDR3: CASSLKGAGTDTQYF

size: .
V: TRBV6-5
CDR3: CASSYSLGGAYEQYF

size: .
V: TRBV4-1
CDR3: CASSQLLPGLIFAEAFF

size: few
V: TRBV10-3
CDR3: CAIGGDVGYEQYF

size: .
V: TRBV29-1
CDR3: CSVAPEAGRGDTQYF

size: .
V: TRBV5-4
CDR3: CASWPATGGTDTQYF

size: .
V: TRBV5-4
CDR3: CASSLGAGGYSTF

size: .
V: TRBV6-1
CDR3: CASSNSGVSAFF